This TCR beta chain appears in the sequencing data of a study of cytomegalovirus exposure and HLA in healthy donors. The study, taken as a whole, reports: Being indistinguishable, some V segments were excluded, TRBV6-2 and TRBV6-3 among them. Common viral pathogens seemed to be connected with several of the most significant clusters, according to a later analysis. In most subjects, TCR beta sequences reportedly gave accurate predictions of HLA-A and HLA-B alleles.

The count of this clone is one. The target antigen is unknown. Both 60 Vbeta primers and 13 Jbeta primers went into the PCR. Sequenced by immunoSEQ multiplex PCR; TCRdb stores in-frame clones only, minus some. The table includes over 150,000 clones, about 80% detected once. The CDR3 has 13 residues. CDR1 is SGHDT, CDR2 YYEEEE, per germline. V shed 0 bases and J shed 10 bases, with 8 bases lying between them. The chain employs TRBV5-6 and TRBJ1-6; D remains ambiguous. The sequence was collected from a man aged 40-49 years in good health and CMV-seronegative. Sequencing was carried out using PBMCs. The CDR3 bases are TGTGCCAGCAGCTTGGCCCGAGGATCACCCCTCCACTTT. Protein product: CASSLARGSPLHF.